These 13 T cell receptor beta chains were sequenced from one sample in a study of shared clonotypes between healthy human individuals. Libraries were prepared by immunoSEQ multiplex PCR; TCRdb keeps only in-frame clonotypes and omits some of them. Here the sample spans under 650,000 clones, 90% to 96% being singletons. What was sequenced was naive CD4+ T cells sorted from blood. Described subset: CD45RA+ positively selected. The receptors here all came from a woman aged 25 to 39 in good health.

This chain connects TRBV7-2 to TRBJ2-3; D is possibly TRBD1 or TRBD2 (5 bases each). The CDR3 totals 13 residues. Per the germline V gene, CDR1 is SGHTA and CDR2 is FQGNSA. V was clipped by 4 bases and J by 2 bases, with 7 bases between them. The DNA of the CDR3 is TGTGCCAGCAGCTGGGGGTCCACAGATACGCAGTATTTT. This gives the protein CASSWGSTDTQYF.

The chain employs TRBV4-1 and TRBJ2-6, with no clear D. The V gene's germline CDR1 is MGHRA and CDR2 YSYEKL. The CDR3 has 16 amino acids. Deletions cut 6 bases from V and 0 bases from J, with 12 bases between. This chain's CDR3 is CASRSPARSGANVLTF. CDR3 DNA sequence: TGCGCCAGCAGGTCTCCCGCCCGCTCTGGGGCCAACGTCCTGACTTTC.

This clone was recorded once. This sequence joins TRBV9 and TRBJ2-3, with D perhaps TRBD1 or TRBD2 (5 bases each). V was trimmed by 1 base and J by 2 bases, leaving 11 bases between them. The germline V gene has CDR1 SGDLS and CDR2 YYNGEE. The length of the CDR3 is 15 residues. This chain's CDR3 is CASSVRGPPTDTQYF. In nucleotides, the CDR3 is TGTGCCAGCAGCGTAAGGGGACCCCCCACAGATACGCAGTATTTT. The whole variable domain, filled in from reference TRBV9 and TRBJ2-3, reads DSGVTQTPKHLITATGQRVTLRCSPRSGDLSVYWYQQSLDQGLQFLIQYYNGEERAKGNILERFSAQQFPDLHSELNLSSLELGDSALYFCASSVRGPPTDTQYFGPGTRLTVL.

The chain couples TRBV6-5 to TRBJ1-5; possible D gene TRBD1, 5 bases. The V gene's germline CDR1 is MNHEY and CDR2 SVGAGI. Trimming removed 5 bases from V and 6 bases from J, with 11 bases in between. The CDR3 extends over 13 amino acids. CDR3 residues: CASSGGVGQPQHF. Written as DNA, the CDR3 is TGTGCCAGCAGTGGGGGTGTAGGTCAGCCCCAGCATTTT.

The rearrangement uses TRBV6-5 and TRBJ2-3; maybe TRBD1 (6 bases). CDR3 length equals 16 residues. CDR1 and CDR2 (germline): MNHEY, SVGAGI. Trimming left V 2 bases short and J 3 bases short, with 15 bases between. The DNA of the CDR3 is TGTGCCAGCAGTTACGGGGCAGGGGCCGTAACAGATACGCAGTATTTT. The encoded protein is CASSYGAGAVTDTQYF.

V is TRBV28 and J is TRBJ1-1; 7 positions agree with TRBD1. With V trimmed by 7 bases and J by 8 bases, 7 bases remained unmatched. CDR3 length: 12 residues. From germline, CDR1 is MDHEN and CDR2 SYDVKM. CDR3 protein: CASKIRQGEAFF. CDR3 DNA: TGTGCCAGCAAGATAAGACAGGGCGAAGCTTTCTTT.

Only one count was recorded for this clone. The genes are TRBV27 and TRBJ2-7; D not certain. The CDR3 sequence is 14 residues long. Looked up from germline, CDR1 is MNHEY and CDR2 is SMNVEV (reference sequence). With 3 bases removed from V and 6 bases from J, the gap between germline ends came to 15 bases. The DNA of the CDR3 is TGTGCCAGCAGTTTCTACGGACGGAGTATCGAGCAGTACTTC. Translation: CASSFYGRSIEQYF.

In its sample, this clone was seen once. The chain joins TRBV7-8 to TRBJ2-5; 10 bases agree with TRBD2. The DNA end is a closer match to TRBJ2-7, so the J assignment may be wrong. There are 14 residues in the CDR3. CDR1 and CDR2 (germline): SGHVS, FQNEAQ. The CDR3 DNA follows: TGTGCCAGCAGCTCCCTAGCGGGGGCCTACGAGCAGTACTTC. Protein: CASSSLAGAYEQYF.

The gene calls are TRBV5-4 and TRBJ2-7, with D perhaps TRBD2 (6 bases). Trimming took 3 bases from V and 1 from J, leaving 11 bases between them. Germline CDR1 is SGHNT and CDR2 is YYREEE (reference sequence). CDR3 length: 14 residues. The DNA of the CDR3 is TGTGCCAGCAGCTATGGGACTCGGTCCTACGAGCAGTACTTC. It encodes CASSYGTRSYEQYF.

The V call is TRBV2, the J call TRBJ2-2; D gene ambiguous. This CDR3 is 15 amino acids long. V was pared by 2 bases and J by 0 bases, with 7 bases between. Germline-derived CDR1 and CDR2 are SNHLY and FYNNEI. The CDR3, as DNA: TGTGCCAGCAGTGAATTGGGTCCGAACACCGGGGAGCTGTTTTTT. Protein product: CASSELGPNTGELFF.

This chain links TRBV2 with TRBJ2-5; no definite D call. The J call may not be correct, given that the DNA end is closer to TRBJ2-7. CDR1 and CDR2 from the germline V gene are SNHLY and FYNNEI. The CDR3 sequence is 13 residues long. This chain's CDR3 is CASARRTPGEQYF. CDR3 in DNA: TGTGCCAGCGCGCGTCGGACCCCCGGCGAGCAGTACTTC.

The chain recombines TRBV5-5 with TRBJ1-5, with 11 positions matching TRBD1. CDR1 is SGHKS, CDR2 YYEKEE, per germline (reference sequence). J gave up 6 bases and V 4 bases, and 12 bases lay outside the gene matches. The CDR3 spans 17 residues. The CDR3 protein is CASSPTPGTGGTQPQHF. The CDR3, as DNA: TGTGCCAGCAGCCCCACCCCCGGGACAGGGGGTACTCAGCCCCAGCATTTT.

The V and J genes are TRBV5-8 and TRBJ1-4; 7 bases agree with TRBD1. This CDR3 contains 13 residues. Germline CDR1 and CDR2: SGHTS and YDEGEE. V gave up 4 bases and J gave up 5 bases; unmatched junction bases: 2. The CDR3 sequence is CASSKDRNEKLFF. The CDR3 DNA reads TGTGCCAGCAGCAAGGACAGGAATGAAAAACTGTTTTTT.